The T cell receptor beta chain described here comes from a study of graft-versus-host responses after intestinal transplantation. This table comes from immunoSEQ multiplex PCR, and its TCRdb copy is limited to in-frame clones, with some not included. The profile shows around 90,000 clones, roughly 92% of them singletons. The CDR3 runs 13 residues. The germline V gene has CDR1 MDHEN and CDR2 SYDVKM. V lost 2 bases and J lost 4; bases outside the gene matches: 1. Details on this clone: Its antigen remains unknown. In the same sample, other DNA sequences code for this CDR3.

The TCR sequence derives from a human donor who received an intestinal transplant. The chain has TRBV28 and TRBJ2-7; 8 bases line up with TRBD1. Sequenced material: unstimulated CD4+ T cells sorted from spleen or lymph node cells, taken before intestinal transplant. The CDR3 region has the DNA TGTGCCAGCAGTTTAACAGGGGGGTACGAGCAGTACTTC. Translation gives CASSLTGGYEQYF.